These 25 T cell receptor beta chains were sequenced from one sample in a study of T-cell memory formation after mild COVID-19. TCRdb re-analysed the 5' RACE reads in MiXCR, keeping a single row per CDR3 protein. Of fewer than 350,000 distinct CDR3 sequences listed, 13% to 15% were seen once; the top ten hold roughly a fifth. What was sequenced was PBMCs or a T cell subset sorted from them (not recorded which). The receptors shown here come from a man aged 18 to 29 who had mild COVID-19 (a few samples of this study predate the infection). Cell type and time point are not known.

This clonotype was detected a few times. V gene TRBV20-1 combines with J gene TRBJ1-5; TRBD1 agrees at 7 bases. Germline trimming cut 5 bases from V and 11 bases from J; bases unmatched to any gene: 9. Per germline, CDR1 DFQATT and CDR2 SNEGSKA (reference sequence). This CDR3 is built from 12 residues. CDR3 nucleotides: TGCAGTGCTGGGACAGACGACACGGCCCAGCATTTT. Translating gives CSAGTDDTAQHF.

This clonotype was seen a few times. CDR3 nucleotide sequence: TGCGCCAGCGGATCACAGGGGGCGGTAGATACGCAGTATTTT. It specifies CASGSQGAVDTQYF. The chain has TRBV5-1 and TRBJ2-3, with 9 bases aligning to TRBD1. Per the germline V gene, CDR1 is SGHRS and CDR2 is YFSETQ. The V gene end was trimmed by 7 bases and the J gene end by 5 bases; junction bases not matched to a gene: 8. CDR3 size: 14 residues.

A few counts support this clonotype. The chain carries TRBV6-5 and TRBJ2-1, with 7 bases that match TRBD1. Per the germline V gene, CDR1 is MNHEY and CDR2 is SVGAGI. The CDR3 contains 15 residues. J lost 2 bases, V lost 6 bases, and 7 bases had no gene match. The CDR3 DNA is TGTGCCAGCAGCTTTGACAGGGTCCCCTACAATGAGCAGTTCTTC. Amino acids: CASSFDRVPYNEQFF.

V usage is TRBV12-3 or TRBV12-4 and J usage is TRBJ1-1; D gene unclear. V was cut by 6 bases and J by 6 bases, with 11 bases left in between. There are 12 residues in the CDR3. CDR3 residues: CASSLQAAEAFF. Here the CDR3 DNA reads TGTGCCAGCAGCCTCCAGGCAGCTGAAGCTTTCTTT.

This clonotype was found a few times. A much larger clone differs from this one at a single base, so this may be a read error. The chain carries TRBV10-3 and TRBJ2-6; 8 bases fit TRBD1. V was pared by 3 bases and J by 2 bases, with 3 bases of the junction left unmatched. The CDR3 consists of 16 residues. CDR1 and CDR2 (germline): ENHRY, SYGVKD. This CDR3 is CAISDSGGAGANVLTF. The CDR3 region has the DNA TGTGCCATCAGTGACTCAGGGGGCGCTGGGGCCAACGTCCTGACTTTC.

In its sample, this clonotype was seen once. J is TRBJ2-3 and V is TRBV6-2 or TRBV6-3; 10 bases map to TRBD2. The germline CDR1 and CDR2 sequences are MNHEY and SVGEGT. The CDR3 is 15 amino acids. Trimming cost V 5 bases and J 2 bases; bases outside gene matches: 4. DNA of the CDR3: TGTGCCAGCAGTAATCTAGCGGGGGACACAGATACGCAGTATTTT. Its protein product is CASSNLAGDTDTQYF.

This clonotype has a handful of counts. In DNA form, the CDR3 reads TGTGCCAGCAGCTCGACAGGAAACCCCACAGATACGCAGTATTTT. Protein sequence: CASSSTGNPTDTQYF. The V call is TRBV7-8, the J call TRBJ2-3, with TRBD1 as a possible D gene (6 bases). Germline values: CDR1 SGHVS, CDR2 FQNEAQ. V lost 4 bases and J lost 2, with 13 bases in between. This CDR3 has 15 residues.

V gene TRBV9 combines with J gene TRBJ2-3; no clear D. The ends were cut back, 1 base at V and 6 bases at J, with 18 bases in the middle. The CDR3 is 16 residues long. Germline V gene sequence: CDR1 SGDLS, CDR2 YYNGEE. The CDR3 nucleotides read TGTGCCAGCAGCGTATTCTCCCCCGCCTTAGCCGATACGCAGTATTTT. Translating it yields CASSVFSPALADTQYF. Full variable domain (missing parts from reference TRBV9 and TRBJ2-3): DSGVTQTPKHLITATGQRVTLRCSPRSGDLSVYWYQQSLDQGLQFLIQYYNGEERAKGNILERFSAQQFPDLHSELNLSSLELGDSALYFCASSVFSPALADTQYFGPGTRLTVL.

The table lists this clonotype with many counts. The rearrangement uses TRBV7-2 and TRBJ2-4; D call uncertain. The CDR3 is made up of 16 amino acids. With 2 bases removed from V and 0 bases from J, the gap between germline ends came to 11 bases. CDR1 is SGHTA, CDR2 FQGNSA, per germline. The CDR3 loop reads CASSLIGQVAKNIQYF. CDR3 bases: TGTGCCAGCAGCTTAATCGGGCAGGTAGCCAAAAACATTCAGTACTTC.

This clonotype appeared a few times. The chain employs TRBV7-3 and TRBJ2-7, with D tentatively TRBD2 (5 bases). V was pared by 5 bases and J by 6 bases, with 14 bases between. The CDR3 extends over 13 amino acids. Germline loops: CDR1 SGHTA, CDR2 FQGTGA. The chain's CDR3 is CASSQRVVSEQYF. CDR3 sequence (DNA): TGTGCCAGCAGCCAGAGGGTAGTCTCCGAGCAGTACTTC.

In this sample, this clonotype turned up a few times. The V call is TRBV10-3, the J call TRBJ1-1; 7 bases map to TRBD1. This CDR3 has 13 residues. V lost 4 bases to trimming and J lost 3 bases; unmatched junction nucleotides: 2. Germline CDR1 and CDR2: ENHRY and SYGVKD. CDR3 residues: CAISGTGDTEAFF. The CDR3 DNA sequence: TGTGCCATCAGTGGAACAGGGGACACTGAAGCTTTCTTT.

Many counts were recorded for this clonotype. The rearrangement links TRBV7-9 to TRBJ2-2; D is undetermined. The CDR3 contains 14 residues. Germline V lookup: CDR1 SEHNR, CDR2 FQNEAQ (reference sequence). V lost 6 bases and J lost 1, with 9 bases in between. The CDR3 DNA reads as TGTGCCAGCAGTTCGACGGGGAACACCGGGGAGCTGTTTTTT. It specifies CASSSTGNTGELFF.

This clonotype was seen at least ten times. The chain combines TRBV7-6 with TRBJ2-3; D unresolved. V was cut by 5 bases and J by 3 bases, with 12 bases left in between. Germline CDR1 reads SGHVS; CDR2 reads FNYEAQ. The CDR3 is 14 residues long. The CDR3 nucleotides read TGTGCCAGCAGCCCCCCGTCCCAGACAGATACGCAGTATTTT. It specifies CASSPPSQTDTQYF.

The CDR3 loop is CSVEQGAYGYTF. DNA of the CDR3: TGCAGCGTTGAACAGGGGGCTTATGGCTACACCTTC. The chain recombines TRBV29-1 with TRBJ1-2; 8 bases line up with TRBD1. CDR1 is SQVTM, CDR2 ANQGSEA, per germline. With 2 bases clipped from V and 5 bases from J, the junction kept 1 base outside the gene matches. This CDR3 spans 12 amino acids.

The chain joins TRBV27 to TRBJ1-2; 8 bases are shared with TRBD1. Germline V gene lookup returns CDR1 MNHEY and CDR2 SMNVEV (reference sequence). The CDR3 extends over 12 amino acids. After removal of 5 bases from V and 6 bases from J, the junction contained 2 bases not matched to a gene. Here the CDR3 DNA reads TGTGCCAGCAGTCAGACAGGGGATGGCTACACCTTC. Protein: CASSQTGDGYTF.

CDR3 region: CASTTSRLDRGSYNEQFF. DNA for the CDR3: TGTGCCAGCACCACTAGCCGTTTAGACAGGGGCTCCTACAATGAGCAGTTCTTC. The chain joins TRBV6-5 to TRBJ2-1, with 8 bases fitting TRBD1. This CDR3 is 18 amino acids long. The germline gives CDR1 MNHEY, CDR2 SVGAGI. Losses at the gene ends were 7 bases for V and 0 bases for J; bases not matched to a gene: 14.

The chain links TRBV7-3 to TRBJ2-2; unclear D gene. CDR3 length: 13 amino acids. The V gene's germline CDR1 is SGHTA and CDR2 FQGTGA. Trimming took 2 bases from V and 6 from J, leaving 7 bases between them. The CDR3 here is CASSLAPSGELFF. CDR3 nucleotides: TGTGCCAGCAGCTTAGCCCCCTCCGGGGAGCTGTTTTTT.

The chain carries TRBV5-1 and TRBJ2-5; 7 bases line up with TRBD1. CDR1 is SGHRS and CDR2 is YFSETQ in the germline V gene. CDR3 length equals 14 residues. Germline trimming cut 4 bases from V and 2 bases from J; bases unmatched to any gene: 5. CDR3 loop: CASSNQGVQETQYF. The CDR3 nucleotides are TGCGCCAGCAGCAATCAGGGGGTTCAAGAGACCCAGTACTTC. The full variable domain, completed using reference TRBV5-1 and TRBJ2-5, is KAGVTQTPRYLIKTRGQQVTLSCSPISGHRSVSWYQQTPGQGLQFLFEYFSETQRNKGNFPGRFSGRQFSNSRSEMNVSTLELGDSALYLCASSNQGVQETQYFGPGTRLLVL.

Only a few counts were recorded for this clonotype. The chain has TRBV7-9 and TRBJ2-7; TRBD2 is a possible D gene (5 bases). Looked up from germline, CDR1 is SEHNR and CDR2 is FQNEAQ (reference sequence). CDR3 length: 18 residues. V was pared by 1 base and J by 5 bases, with 24 bases between. The CDR3, as DNA: TGTGCCAGCAGCTTAGGCTACGTCGGTTGGCTAGCAATAAACGAGCAGTACTTC. Translated: CASSLGYVGWLAINEQYF.

The rearrangement links TRBV12-3 or TRBV12-4 to TRBJ2-1; 7 bases match TRBD1. The CDR3 consists of 13 residues. Trimming at V came to 7 bases and at J to 4 bases, leaving 4 bases not matched to a gene. The CDR3 DNA reads as TGTGCCAGCACCCAGACAGGGTACAATGAGCAGTTCTTC. As protein: CASTQTGYNEQFF.

This clonotype was observed many times. The chain carries TRBV27 and TRBJ1-1; 7 bases align to TRBD1. V trimming: 6 bases; J trimming: 1 base; junction bases outside the gene matches: 11. This CDR3 contains 16 residues. The germline gives CDR1 MNHEY, CDR2 SMNVEV (reference sequence). The CDR3 sequence is CASSPARRDRNTEAFF. CDR3 in DNA: TGTGCCAGCAGCCCCGCCCGCCGGGACAGGAACACTGAAGCTTTCTTT.

This clonotype was seen only a few times. This chain uses TRBV12-3 or TRBV12-4 with TRBJ2-3; 9 bases align to TRBD2. The V gene end was trimmed by 1 base and the J gene end by 10 bases; junction bases not matched to a gene: 15. This CDR3 spans 17 amino acids. The CDR3 spells CASSLGSSGARSLAQYF. The CDR3 DNA reads TGTGCCAGCAGTTTAGGTTCTAGCGGGGCGCGCTCCCTTGCGCAGTATTTT.

The J gene is TRBJ2-7, the V gene TRBV15; D call uncertain. Trimming removed 1 base at V and 4 bases at J, with 8 bases between. The CDR3 is made up of 13 amino acids. CDR1 is LNHNV, CDR2 YYDKDF, per germline (reference sequence). CDR3 residues: CATSRGRVYEQYF. The CDR3 DNA is TGTGCCACCAGCAGAGGAAGGGTTTACGAGCAGTACTTC.

In its sample, this clonotype was seen a few times. The chain is built from TRBV10-3 and TRBJ2-3; 10 bases line up with TRBD2. Germline CDR1 reads ENHRY; CDR2 reads SYGVKD. The ends lost 6 bases at V and 5 bases at J; junction bases unmatched: 8. The CDR3 totals 15 residues. The CDR3 DNA reads as TGTGCCATCAGGGAACTAGCGGGGCGGGGAGATACGCAGTATTTT. It specifies CAIRELAGRGDTQYF.

This rearrangement joins TRBV11-2 to TRBJ2-1, with D possibly TRBD1 on 5 matching bases. This CDR3 spans 13 amino acids. Germline-derived CDR1 and CDR2 are SGHAT and FQNNGV. Trimming cost V 5 bases and J 5 bases, with 10 bases left between them. CDR3 protein: CASSTGRDNEQFF. The CDR3 DNA follows: TGTGCCAGCAGCACAGGACGCGACAATGAGCAGTTCTTC.